This T cell receptor beta chain emerged from a study of T cell changes during pregnancy in multiple sclerosis. Data came from immunoSEQ multiplex PCR; TCRdb stores just in-frame clones and leaves some out. The table shows about 100,000 clones, with more than 80% occurring only once. Germline assignment: CDR1 MNHNY and CDR2 SVGAGI (reference sequence). The junction had 13 bases not matched to a gene; V was cut back by 2 bases and J by 9 bases. The CDR3 runs to 16 residues. This rearrangement joins TRBV6-6 to TRBJ2-3; 8 positions agree with TRBD1. This TCR was recovered from a female donor with multiple sclerosis, enrolled in a pregnancy study. The material sequenced was peripheral blood, taken in the second trimester of pregnancy. Here the CDR3 reads CASSYEGGQGAYTQYF. DNA for the CDR3: TGTGCCAGCAGTTACGAAGGTGGTCAGGGGGCCTACACGCAGTATTTT.